This is a list of T cell receptor beta chains from one sample in a study of regulatory T cells in long-lasting Graves disease. Using its own MiXCR run on the multiplex PCR reads, TCRdb lists one record per CDR3 protein. The sample shows some 400,000 distinct CDR3 sequences, more than 12% of them seen only once. These data also formed part of another study, on T cells in Graves' hyperthyroidism and ophthalmopathy.

The source material was peripheral blood mononuclear cells (PBMCs), sampled at new diagnosis, from a patient treated with antithyroid drugs. Every receptor here comes from a woman under 40 with Graves disease. Each CDR3 is given with its conserved first and last residue. The order of the fields is clone size, J gene, V gene, D gene, CDR3 protein, CDR3 DNA. A D gene is named only where the DNA matches it firmly. Some rows have no size entry. The others give once, few or many, or a class for an expanded clone.

abundance: many
j_gene: TRBJ2-7
v_gene: TRBV6-2/TRBV6-3
d_gene: -
CDR3aa: CASSYSLGLAGEQYF
CDR3nt: TGTGCCAGCAGTTACTCATTAGGGCTAGCTGGCGAGCAGTACTTC

abundance: -
j_gene: TRBJ2-7
v_gene: TRBV9
d_gene: -
CDR3aa: CASSPQHRLVNEQYF
CDR3nt: TGTGCCAGCAGCCCCCAGCATCGCCTGGTCAACGAGCAGTACTTC

abundance: -
j_gene: TRBJ1-2
v_gene: TRBV28
d_gene: -
CDR3aa: CASSLSATNYGYTF
CDR3nt: TGTGCCAGCAGTTTATCAGCCACTAACTATGGCTACACCTTC

abundance: -
j_gene: TRBJ1-6
v_gene: TRBV19
d_gene: -
CDR3aa: CASRARGPVDNSPLHF
CDR3nt: TGTGCCAGTAGGGCCCGCGGACCGGTCGATAATTCACCCCTCCACTTT

abundance: many
j_gene: TRBJ1-1
v_gene: TRBV20-1
d_gene: TRBD1
CDR3aa: CSAGGTGAVNTEAFF
CDR3nt: TGCAGTGCTGGCGGGACAGGGGCGGTGAACACTGAAGCTTTCTTT

abundance: many
j_gene: TRBJ1-2
v_gene: TRBV5-1
d_gene: TRBD1
CDR3aa: CASSLGGQSYTF
CDR3nt: TGCGCCAGCAGCTTGGGGGGACAGAGCTACACCTTC

abundance: -
j_gene: TRBJ1-1
v_gene: TRBV6-1
d_gene: TRBD1
CDR3aa: CASGLGQGNTEAFF
CDR3nt: TGTGCCAGCGGCTTAGGACAGGGGAACACTGAAGCTTTCTTT

abundance: few
j_gene: TRBJ1-1
v_gene: TRBV19
d_gene: -
CDR3aa: CASTWHTEAFF
CDR3nt: TGTGCCAGTACATGGCACACTGAAGCTTTCTTT

abundance: many
j_gene: TRBJ1-1
v_gene: TRBV28
d_gene: -
CDR3aa: CASSFGWRSNTEAFF
CDR3nt: TGTGCCAGCAGTTTCGGTTGGCGGTCGAACACTGAAGCTTTCTTT

abundance: few
j_gene: TRBJ2-3
v_gene: TRBV2
d_gene: TRBD2
CDR3aa: CASSEASGYTDTQYF
CDR3nt: TGTGCCAGCAGTGAAGCTAGCGGGTACACAGATACGCAGTATTTT

abundance: few
j_gene: TRBJ2-1
v_gene: TRBV5-1
d_gene: TRBD2
CDR3aa: CASSLEGTSGNEQFF
CDR3nt: TGCGCCAGCAGCTTGGAAGGGACTAGCGGTAATGAGCAGTTCTTC

abundance: many
j_gene: TRBJ2-7
v_gene: TRBV12-3/TRBV12-4
d_gene: TRBD2
CDR3aa: CASSLAGGRYEQYF
CDR3nt: TGTGCCAGCAGTCTAGCGGGTGGGCGCTACGAGCAGTACTTC

abundance: many
j_gene: TRBJ2-3
v_gene: TRBV9
d_gene: TRBD2
CDR3aa: CASSVPAAGGPPDTQYF
CDR3nt: TGTGCCAGCAGCGTTCCGGCGGCGGGAGGGCCCCCAGATACGCAGTATTTT

abundance: few
j_gene: TRBJ2-3
v_gene: TRBV24-1
d_gene: -
CDR3aa: CATSDPPGGPYPSTDTQYF
CDR3nt: TGTGCCACCAGTGACCCCCCGGGTGGTCCTTACCCTAGCACAGATACGCAGTATTTT

abundance: many
j_gene: TRBJ2-1
v_gene: TRBV5-1
d_gene: TRBD2
CDR3aa: CASSTGTSGKVDEQFF
CDR3nt: TGCGCCAGCAGTACCGGGACTAGCGGGAAGGTTGATGAGCAGTTCTTC

abundance: few
j_gene: TRBJ2-3
v_gene: TRBV4-1
d_gene: -
CDR3aa: CASSQDPAGSYF
CDR3nt: TGCGCCAGCAGCCAAGATCCTGCGGGGTCGTATTTT

abundance: many
j_gene: TRBJ1-5
v_gene: TRBV5-8
d_gene: -
CDR3aa: CASSLVGRDQPQHF
CDR3nt: TGTGCCAGCAGCTTGGTAGGTAGGGATCAGCCCCAGCATTTT

abundance: many
j_gene: TRBJ2-7
v_gene: TRBV18
d_gene: -
CDR3aa: CASSPPAGREQYF
CDR3nt: TGTGCCAGCTCACCACCTGCAGGGCGCGAGCAGTACTTC

abundance: -
j_gene: TRBJ2-5
v_gene: TRBV20-1
d_gene: -
CDR3aa: CSALPDGQTRYF
CDR3nt: TGCAGTGCACTCCCCGACGGGCAAACCCGGTACTTC

abundance: few
j_gene: TRBJ2-2
v_gene: TRBV4-1
d_gene: TRBD2
CDR3aa: CASSRQTTSGNTGELFF
CDR3nt: TGCGCCAGCAGCCGCCAGACGACTAGCGGGAACACCGGGGAGCTGTTTTTT

abundance: few
j_gene: TRBJ2-1
v_gene: TRBV2
d_gene: TRBD2
CDR3aa: CASSGEREMRGNEQFF
CDR3nt: TGTGCCAGCAGTGGAGAGCGGGAGATGAGGGGCAATGAGCAGTTCTTC

abundance: few
j_gene: TRBJ2-7
v_gene: TRBV3-1
d_gene: TRBD2
CDR3aa: CASRNYSGKIYEQYF
CDR3nt: TGTGCCAGCAGGAATTATAGCGGGAAGATCTACGAGCAGTACTTC

abundance: -
j_gene: TRBJ2-7
v_gene: TRBV7-9
d_gene: -
CDR3aa: CASSLGTYYEQYF
CDR3nt: TGTGCCAGCAGCCTCGGGACATATTACGAGCAGTACTTC

abundance: many
j_gene: TRBJ2-1
v_gene: TRBV20-1
d_gene: TRBD2
CDR3aa: CSARAGGSSYNEQFF
CDR3nt: TGCAGTGCTAGAGCGGGAGGGAGCTCCTACAATGAGCAGTTCTTC

abundance: many
j_gene: TRBJ2-4
v_gene: TRBV12-3/TRBV12-4
d_gene: -
CDR3aa: CASSLRSGQLAKNIQYF
CDR3nt: TGTGCCAGCAGTTTAAGGTCAGGTCAACTAGCCAAAAACATTCAGTACTTC

abundance: -
j_gene: TRBJ1-2
v_gene: TRBV9
d_gene: -
CDR3aa: CASSVASGTSYGYTF
CDR3nt: TGTGCCAGCAGCGTAGCTTCCGGGACGTCTTATGGCTACACCTTC

abundance: -
j_gene: TRBJ2-2
v_gene: TRBV4-1
d_gene: -
CDR3aa: CASSQDGMAAELFF
CDR3nt: TGCGCCAGCAGCCAAGACGGGATGGCCGCGGAGCTGTTTTTT

abundance: -
j_gene: TRBJ1-1
v_gene: TRBV9
d_gene: -
CDR3aa: CASSLQDTLMNTEAFF
CDR3nt: TGTGCCAGCAGCTTACAGGACACATTAATGAACACTGAAGCTTTCTTT

abundance: few
j_gene: TRBJ2-1
v_gene: TRBV11-1
d_gene: TRBD1
CDR3aa: CASSLVGTANNEQFF
CDR3nt: TGTGCCAGCAGCTTAGTCGGGACAGCTAACAATGAGCAGTTCTTC

abundance: -
j_gene: TRBJ2-7
v_gene: TRBV6-2/TRBV6-3
d_gene: TRBD2
CDR3aa: CASSRDYPGEQYF
CDR3nt: TGTGCCAGCAGCCGGGACTACCCTGGGGAGCAGTACTTC

abundance: few
j_gene: TRBJ1-1
v_gene: TRBV10-2
d_gene: -
CDR3aa: CASSVRAMNTEAFF
CDR3nt: TGCGCCAGCAGTGTTCGGGCCATGAACACTGAAGCTTTCTTT

abundance: many
j_gene: TRBJ2-3
v_gene: TRBV27
d_gene: -
CDR3aa: CASSTGFRPTDTQYF
CDR3nt: TGTGCCAGCAGTACCGGGTTCCGACCCACAGATACGCAGTATTTT

abundance: many
j_gene: TRBJ1-1
v_gene: TRBV11-2
d_gene: -
CDR3aa: CASSQILLAGRTEAFF
CDR3nt: TGTGCCAGCAGCCAGATCCTCCTGGCGGGGCGAACTGAAGCTTTCTTT

abundance: many
j_gene: TRBJ1-1
v_gene: TRBV14
d_gene: TRBD1
CDR3aa: CASSKGQGLIAFF
CDR3nt: TGTGCCAGCAGCAAGGGACAGGGCCTGATCGCTTTCTTT

abundance: many
j_gene: TRBJ2-1
v_gene: TRBV12-3/TRBV12-4
d_gene: TRBD2
CDR3aa: CASSFLAGGIYNEQFF
CDR3nt: TGTGCCAGCAGTTTCCTAGCGGGAGGGATCTACAATGAGCAGTTCTTC

abundance: many
j_gene: TRBJ2-7
v_gene: TRBV6-2/TRBV6-3
d_gene: TRBD2
CDR3aa: CASSSSGSREGYEQYF
CDR3nt: TGTGCCAGCAGCTCCTCTGGAAGCCGGGAGGGCTACGAGCAGTACTTC

abundance: many
j_gene: TRBJ1-1
v_gene: TRBV7-9
d_gene: TRBD1
CDR3aa: CASSFPRDRNTEAFF
CDR3nt: TGTGCCAGCAGCTTTCCCCGGGACAGGAACACTGAAGCTTTCTTT

abundance: many
j_gene: TRBJ2-3
v_gene: TRBV5-1
d_gene: TRBD2
CDR3aa: CASSPGLAGIGDTQYF
CDR3nt: TGCGCCAGCAGCCCGGGACTAGCGGGAATCGGAGATACGCAGTATTTT

abundance: many
j_gene: TRBJ2-3
v_gene: TRBV28
d_gene: -
CDR3aa: CASSLPTTSTDTQYF
CDR3nt: TGTGCCAGCAGTTTACCAACAACTAGCACAGATACGCAGTATTTT

abundance: many
j_gene: TRBJ2-7
v_gene: TRBV13
d_gene: -
CDR3aa: CASGVSYEQYF
CDR3nt: TGTGCCTCCGGCGTCTCCTACGAGCAGTACTTC

abundance: few
j_gene: TRBJ2-1
v_gene: TRBV19
d_gene: -
CDR3aa: CASTGLGYNEQFF
CDR3nt: TGTGCCAGTACGGGACTGGGTTACAATGAGCAGTTCTTC

abundance: many
j_gene: TRBJ2-3
v_gene: TRBV18
d_gene: TRBD2
CDR3aa: CASSPLSGTSGTTDTQYF
CDR3nt: TGTGCCAGCTCACCACTATCCGGGACTAGCGGGACCACAGATACGCAGTATTTT

abundance: many
j_gene: TRBJ2-7
v_gene: TRBV20-1
d_gene: -
CDR3aa: CSAGNRKAMIYEQYF
CDR3nt: TGCAGTGCCGGGAATAGGAAGGCGATGATCTACGAGCAGTACTTC

abundance: many
j_gene: TRBJ2-1
v_gene: TRBV5-4
d_gene: TRBD2
CDR3aa: CASSRGLAGVQRNEQFF
CDR3nt: TGTGCCAGCAGCAGGGGACTAGCGGGAGTTCAAAGGAATGAGCAGTTCTTC

abundance: many
j_gene: TRBJ2-7
v_gene: TRBV3-1
d_gene: TRBD2
CDR3aa: CASSQDASGTYEQYF
CDR3nt: TGTGCCAGCAGCCAAGATGCGAGCGGGACCTACGAGCAGTACTTC

abundance: few
j_gene: TRBJ1-2
v_gene: TRBV4-1
d_gene: -
CDR3aa: CASSQPGTRAEGYTF
CDR3nt: TGCGCCAGCAGCCAGCCCGGGACCCGAGCGGAGGGCTACACCTTC

abundance: -
j_gene: TRBJ2-1
v_gene: TRBV10-2
d_gene: -
CDR3aa: CASSGARDYNEQFF
CDR3nt: TGCGCCAGCAGTGGGGCAAGGGACTACAATGAGCAGTTCTTC

abundance: -
j_gene: TRBJ1-3
v_gene: TRBV6-1
d_gene: -
CDR3aa: CASGRGSGNTIYF
CDR3nt: TGTGCCAGTGGGCGAGGGAGTGGAAACACCATATATTTT

abundance: many
j_gene: TRBJ1-5
v_gene: TRBV18
d_gene: -
CDR3aa: CASSPASYQPQHF
CDR3nt: TGTGCCAGCTCACCGGCGAGTTATCAGCCCCAGCATTTT

abundance: many
j_gene: TRBJ1-5
v_gene: TRBV6-5
d_gene: -
CDR3aa: CASSYSFGDTGHQPQHF
CDR3nt: TGTGCCAGCAGTTACTCGTTCGGGGACACAGGTCATCAGCCCCAGCATTTT

abundance: -
j_gene: TRBJ2-2
v_gene: TRBV6-1
d_gene: -
CDR3aa: CASSRDLGELFF
CDR3nt: TGTGCCAGCAGTCGTGACCTCGGGGAGCTGTTTTTT

abundance: many
j_gene: TRBJ2-7
v_gene: TRBV20-1
d_gene: TRBD1
CDR3aa: CSVWTGSYEQYF
CDR3nt: TGCAGTGTTTGGACAGGGTCCTACGAGCAGTACTTC

abundance: few
j_gene: TRBJ1-1
v_gene: TRBV7-6
d_gene: TRBD1
CDR3aa: CASSYGQDGNTEAFF
CDR3nt: TGTGCCAGCAGCTACGGACAGGACGGGAACACTGAAGCTTTCTTT

abundance: -
j_gene: TRBJ2-5
v_gene: TRBV5-4
d_gene: -
CDR3aa: CASSLEQQETQYF
CDR3nt: TGTGCCAGCAGCTTGGAACAACAAGAGACCCAGTACTTC

abundance: few
j_gene: TRBJ1-2
v_gene: TRBV5-1
d_gene: -
CDR3aa: CASSFTGTTNYGYTF
CDR3nt: TGCGCCAGCAGCTTTACCGGGACAACTAACTATGGCTACACCTTC